The rows below give T cell receptor beta chains drawn from one sample of a study of patients and donors after allogeneic stem cell transplantation. TCRdb re-derived calls from the RT-PCR reads in MiXCR, one entry per CDR3 protein. There are roughly 150,000 distinct CDR3 sequences in the sample; approximately 25% occur only once, and 25% to 30% lies in the top ten. Sequences were obtained from blood, either unsorted or a sorted T cell fraction (not recorded which). All receptors come from a human donor who was either an allogeneic HSCT recipient or a stem cell or donor lymphocyte infusion donor (not recorded which). It is not recorded whose cells these are; they may come from a transplant donor. Both conserved end residues are part of each CDR3. Fields, in order: V gene, D gene, clone size, CDR3 length, J gene, CDR3 protein, CDR3 DNA. The D gene is left open where the match is weak. Clone size is shown for a subset of rows, as once, few, many or a class of expanded clone.

TRBV12-3/TRBV12-4	.	.	17	TRBJ1-1	CASSRRGGEGSNTEAFF	TGTGCCAGCAGTCGTAGGGGGGGCGAAGGTTCAAACACTGAAGCTTTCTTT
TRBV30	.	few	12	TRBJ1-4	CAWSGRNEKLFF	TGTGCCTGGAGCGGGAGGAATGAAAAACTGTTTTTT
TRBV9	.	few	15	TRBJ1-3	CASGLKGSGGNTIYF	TGTGCCAGCGGTCTCAAGGGATCCGGCGGAAACACCATATATTTT
TRBV30	.	few	12	TRBJ1-1	CAWGGADTEAFF	TGTGCGTGGGGTGGCGCGGACACTGAAGCTTTCTTT
TRBV12-3/TRBV12-4	.	many	13	TRBJ1-1	CASSYQPLGEAFF	TGTGCCAGCAGTTACCAGCCCTTGGGGGAAGCTTTCTTT
TRBV12-3/TRBV12-4	.	many	12	TRBJ1-5	CASSWGDQPQHF	TGTGCCAGCAGTTGGGGAGATCAGCCCCAGCATTTT
TRBV6-2/TRBV6-3	.	.	13	TRBJ1-1	CASDTETAEGAFF	TGTGCCAGCGATACCGAGACAGCCGAGGGGGCTTTCTTT
TRBV5-6	.	.	13	TRBJ2-7	CASSWRVSYEQYF	TGTGCCAGCAGCTGGAGGGTTTCCTACGAGCAGTACTTC
TRBV5-1	.	.	14	TRBJ2-7	CASSQGLASYEQYF	TGCGCCAGCAGCCAAGGACTGGCCTCCTACGAGCAGTACTTC
TRBV7-7	TRBD1	.	14	TRBJ2-1	CASSPPGQYNEQFF	TGTGCTAGCAGCCCTCCGGGACAGTACAATGAGCAGTTCTTC
TRBV21-1	.	.	17	TRBJ2-2	CASRTLLTGAMTGELFF	TGTGCCAGCAGGACTCTTCTGACAGGAGCCATGACCGGGGAGCTGTTTTTT
TRBV29-1	.	.	15	TRBJ2-7	CSVAGRHRASYEQYF	TGCAGCGTTGCCGGGCGGCACCGAGCCTCCTACGAGCAGTACTTC
TRBV19	.	.	15	TRBJ1-4	CASNKKEGRIEKLFF	TGTGCCAGTAATAAAAAGGAGGGGCGGATTGAAAAACTGTTTTTT
TRBV15	TRBD1	few	14	TRBJ1-4	CAIKEGASQEKLFF	TGTGCCATCAAAGAGGGGGCTAGCCAGGAAAAACTGTTTTTT
TRBV2	TRBD2	.	15	TRBJ2-3	CASSGAGAGADTQYF	TGTGCCAGCAGTGGAGCGGGAGCGGGCGCAGATACGCAGTATTTT